This TCR beta chain was sequenced in a study of ipilimumab plus nivolumab after autologous stem cell transplantation (dated by TCRdb to about 2021). Looking at the study overall: The median number of doses that trial patients received was about 5 for ipilimumab and under ten for nivolumab. The intent-to-treat population of the trial was made up of 30 to 35 patients. Both primary refractory and relapsed disease were represented in the DLBCL cohort, where 18-month progression-free survival was approximately 86% and 30%, respectively. The trial enrolled patients with high-risk diffuse large B cell lymphoma, mature T cell lymphoma, or multiple myeloma undergoing autologous transplant. Beyond this particular receptor, the publication reports: Combined checkpoint inhibition as post-transplant consolidation was concluded by the authors to appear tolerable. Per the authors, a biologic rationale for further study of the post-transplant checkpoint inhibition approach was offered by T cell receptor repertoire, regulatory T cell phenotype and gut microbiota profiles.

Ipilimumab was given at 1 mg/kg intravenously on day 1 of selected weeks, and checkpoint therapy started 14 to 28 days after autologous transplant. The nivolumab dose was 3 mg/kg intravenously, delivered on day 1 of weeks 1, 4, 7, 10, and every two weeks through week 26. This Phase Ib clinical trial tested ipilimumab plus nivolumab, a combined checkpoint inhibition, as consolidation after autologous stem cell transplantation. Based on the germline V gene, the CDR1 and CDR2 sequences are SNHLY and FYNNEI. The CDR3 runs 13 residues from the cysteine to the phenylalanine. Only the CDR3 DNA stays, 39 bases, in frame from base 1. Unmatched junction bases come to 4, with V trimmed by 6 bases and J by 4 bases. As for this clone: Its antigen has not been determined. No base quality information exists; no much larger clone differs at one position.

Library preparation employed the immunoSEQ multiplex PCR assay. TCRdb mirrors the immuneACCESS table, restricted to in-frame sequences. Some clones are absent from its copies; in checked studies, under half trace to an unresolved V gene, and the reason for the others is unknown. The table for this sample lists tens of thousands of clones; 83% of them were counted only once. Together, the top ten hold roughly 2% of the sample. The rearranged segments are TRBV2 and TRBJ1-2, with 8 central nucleotides matching TRBD1. Sequencing used PBMCs, obtained in a trial of ipilimumab plus nivolumab as post-transplant consolidation. The sequence derives from a male donor with diffuse large B-cell lymphoma. CDR3 sequence: CASSLGQVYGYTF. The DNA sequence reads TGTGCCAGCAGCTTGGGACAGGTCTATGGCTACACCTTC.